This T cell receptor beta chain came from a study of T cell changes during pregnancy in multiple sclerosis. This clone appeared a single time. The CDR3 totals 14 residues. Germline CDR1 reads LNHNV; CDR2 reads YYDKDF (reference sequence). V gave up 0 bases and J gave up 7 bases, with 9 bases separating them. TCRdb keeps only in-frame clones here, not all; method: immunoSEQ multiplex PCR. Among tens of thousands of clones listed, 80% to 95% were seen once. The TCR comes from a female donor with multiple sclerosis, enrolled in a pregnancy study. The sample was peripheral blood, taken after pregnancy. The chain recombines TRBV15 with TRBJ1-4; D is uncertain. The CDR3 nucleotides read TGTGCCACCAGCAGAGATGGCGAGGGTGAAAAACTGTTTTTT. It yields the protein CATSRDGEGEKLFF.